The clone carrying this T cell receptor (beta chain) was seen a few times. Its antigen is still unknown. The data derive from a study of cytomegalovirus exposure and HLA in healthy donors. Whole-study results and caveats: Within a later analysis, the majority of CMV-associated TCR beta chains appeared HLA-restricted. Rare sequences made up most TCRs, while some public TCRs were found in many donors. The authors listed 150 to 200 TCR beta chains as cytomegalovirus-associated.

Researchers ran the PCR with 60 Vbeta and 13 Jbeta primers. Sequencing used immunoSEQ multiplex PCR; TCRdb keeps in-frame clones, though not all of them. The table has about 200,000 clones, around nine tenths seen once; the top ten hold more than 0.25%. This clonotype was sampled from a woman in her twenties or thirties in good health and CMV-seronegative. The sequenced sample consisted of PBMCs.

The CDR3 protein is CASSQANFGTSLFYEQYF. In nucleotides, the CDR3 is TGCGCCAGCAGCCAAGCCAATTTTGGGACTAGCTTGTTCTACGAGCAGTACTTC. The V gene is TRBV4-1, the J gene TRBJ2-7; TRBD2 aligns across 9 bases. Germline V gene lookup returns CDR1 MGHRA and CDR2 YSYEKL. The CDR3 totals 18 residues. J was trimmed by 3 bases and V by 1 base; bases with no gene match: 13.